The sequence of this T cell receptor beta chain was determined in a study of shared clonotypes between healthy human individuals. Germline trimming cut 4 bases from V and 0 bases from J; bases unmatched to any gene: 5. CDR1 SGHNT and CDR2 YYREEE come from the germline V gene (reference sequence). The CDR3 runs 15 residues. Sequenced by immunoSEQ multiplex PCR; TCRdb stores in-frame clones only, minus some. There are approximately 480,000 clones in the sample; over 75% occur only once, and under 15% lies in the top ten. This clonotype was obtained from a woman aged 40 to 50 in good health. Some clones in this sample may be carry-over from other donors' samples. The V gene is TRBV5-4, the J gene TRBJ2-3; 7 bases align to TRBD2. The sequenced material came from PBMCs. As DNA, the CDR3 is TGTGCCAGCAGCCCCGCGGGAGCCAGCACAGATACGCAGTATTTT. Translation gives CASSPAGASTDTQYF.